This T cell receptor (beta chain) was sequenced in a study of CD8+ T cells in alopecia areata. Overall study context: Treated patients were dosed with oral tofacitinib, taking 5 to 10 mg twice daily.

The treatment denotes: oral pan-JAK inhibitor, 5-10 mg twice daily. The CDR3 runs to 17 residues. Investigators isolated RNA and reverse transcribed it into cDNA to act as the sequencing template. Measured with immunoSEQ multiplex PCR; TCRdb has only the in-frame clones, and not every one. The sample consists of about 220,000 clones, about 50% of them appearing once. This receptor was identified in a human donor with alopecia areata. This chain links TRBV21-1 with TRBJ2-1; TRBD2 reflects the table's D call only, with no check against the DNA. TRBV21-1 is marked as a pseudogene. Specimen: CD4+ T cells sorted from blood, collected at week 4, from a patient treated with tofacitinib. CDR3 loop: CASSSGRDPCHYNEQFF. The CDR3 DNA sequence: TGTGCCAGCAGCTCGGGGAGGGACCCTTGTCACTACAATGAGCAGTTCTTC.